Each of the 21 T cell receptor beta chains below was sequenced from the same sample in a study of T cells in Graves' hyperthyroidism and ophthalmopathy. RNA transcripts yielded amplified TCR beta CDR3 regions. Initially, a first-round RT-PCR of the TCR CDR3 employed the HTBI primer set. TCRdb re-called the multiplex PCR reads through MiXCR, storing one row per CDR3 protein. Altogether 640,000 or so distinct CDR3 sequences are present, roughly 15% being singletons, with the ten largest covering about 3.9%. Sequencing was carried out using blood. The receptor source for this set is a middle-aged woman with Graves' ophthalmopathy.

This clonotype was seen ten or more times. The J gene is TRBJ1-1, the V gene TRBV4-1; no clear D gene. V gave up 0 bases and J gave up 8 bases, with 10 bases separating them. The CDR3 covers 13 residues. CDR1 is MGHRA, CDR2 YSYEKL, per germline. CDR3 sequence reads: CASSQDPGLEAFF. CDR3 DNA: TGCGCCAGCAGCCAAGATCCCGGCCTCGAAGCTTTCTTT.

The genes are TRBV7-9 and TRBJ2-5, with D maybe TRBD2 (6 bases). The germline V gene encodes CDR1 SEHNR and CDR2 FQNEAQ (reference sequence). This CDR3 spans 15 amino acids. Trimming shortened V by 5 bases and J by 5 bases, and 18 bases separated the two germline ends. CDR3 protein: CASSPRDSGVETQYF. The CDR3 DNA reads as TGTGCCAGCAGCCCTAGGGACTCCGGGGTGGAGACCCAGTACTTC.

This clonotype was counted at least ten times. CDR3 amino acids: CASSPKGLVRLTYEQYF. As DNA, the CDR3 is TGTGCCAGCAGCCCTAAAGGACTAGTTCGGCTTACCTACGAGCAGTACTTC. The rearrangement joins TRBV11-2 to TRBJ2-7; 7 bases match TRBD2. The V and J ends lost 5 bases and 2 bases, in that order; junction bases with no gene match: 15. Germline values: CDR1 SGHAT, CDR2 FQNNGV. This CDR3 has 17 residues.

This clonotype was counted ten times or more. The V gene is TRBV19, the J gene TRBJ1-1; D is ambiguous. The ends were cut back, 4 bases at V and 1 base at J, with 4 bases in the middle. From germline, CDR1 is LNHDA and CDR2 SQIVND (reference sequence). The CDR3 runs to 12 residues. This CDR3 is CASSSRNTEAFF. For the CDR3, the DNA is TGTGCCAGTAGTAGCCGGAACACTGAAGCTTTCTTT.

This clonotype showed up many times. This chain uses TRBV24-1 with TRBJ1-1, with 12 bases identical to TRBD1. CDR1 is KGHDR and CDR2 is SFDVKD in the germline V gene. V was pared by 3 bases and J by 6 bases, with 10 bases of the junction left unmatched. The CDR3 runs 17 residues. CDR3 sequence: CATSDGLGTGGEAEAFF. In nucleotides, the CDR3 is TGTGCCACCAGTGATGGGCTAGGGACAGGGGGCGAGGCTGAAGCTTTCTTT.

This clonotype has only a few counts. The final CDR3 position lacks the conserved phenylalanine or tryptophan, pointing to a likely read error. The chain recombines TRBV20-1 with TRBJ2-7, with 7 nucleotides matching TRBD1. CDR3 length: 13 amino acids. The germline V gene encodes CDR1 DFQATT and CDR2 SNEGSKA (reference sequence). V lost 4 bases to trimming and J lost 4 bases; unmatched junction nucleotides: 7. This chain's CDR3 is CSATDRESYEQYL. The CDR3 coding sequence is TGCAGTGCTACAGACAGGGAATCTTACGAGCAGTACTTA.

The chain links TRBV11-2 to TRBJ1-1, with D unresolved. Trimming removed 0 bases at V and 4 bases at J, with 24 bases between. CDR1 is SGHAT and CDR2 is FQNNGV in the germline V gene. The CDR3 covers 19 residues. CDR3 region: CASSLDPWGAARQSTEAFF. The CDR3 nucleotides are TGTGCCAGCAGCTTAGATCCCTGGGGTGCAGCCAGACAAAGCACTGAAGCTTTCTTT. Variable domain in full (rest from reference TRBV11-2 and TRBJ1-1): EAGVAQSPRYKIIEKRQSVAFWCNPISGHATLYWYQQILGQGPKLLIQFQNNGVVDDSQLPKDRFSAERLKGVDSTLKIQPAKLEDSAVYLCASSLDPWGAARQSTEAFFGQGTRLTVV.

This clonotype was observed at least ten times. This chain's CDR3 is CSVDILRESSYEQYF. CDR3 DNA: TGCAGCGTTGACATTCTTCGGGAAAGCTCCTACGAGCAGTACTTC. V and J are TRBV29-1 and TRBJ2-7; D perhaps matches TRBD2 (5 bases). V dropped 3 bases and J dropped 0 bases, with 15 bases sitting between them. This CDR3 region has 15 residues. Germline CDR1 is SQVTM and CDR2 is ANQGSEA.

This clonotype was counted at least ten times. The CDR3 DNA sequence: TGTGCCAGTTTGAGGCCGGCAAGAGAGGCGGAGCAGTACTTC. The encoded protein is CASLRPAREAEQYF. The V and J genes are TRBV6-2 or TRBV6-3 and TRBJ2-7; no firm D call. Germline lookup yields CDR1 MNHEY and CDR2 SVGEGT. This CDR3 has 14 residues. The V end lost 9 bases, the J end lost 7 bases, and 22 bases lay between the germline ends.

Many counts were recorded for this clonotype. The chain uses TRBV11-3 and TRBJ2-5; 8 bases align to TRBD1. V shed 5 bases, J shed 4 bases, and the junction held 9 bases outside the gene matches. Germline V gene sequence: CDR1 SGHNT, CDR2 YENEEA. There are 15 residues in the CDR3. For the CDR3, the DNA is TGTGCCAGCAGCCGCCTCAGGGGGCTGGCAGAGACCCAGTACTTC. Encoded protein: CASSRLRGLAETQYF.

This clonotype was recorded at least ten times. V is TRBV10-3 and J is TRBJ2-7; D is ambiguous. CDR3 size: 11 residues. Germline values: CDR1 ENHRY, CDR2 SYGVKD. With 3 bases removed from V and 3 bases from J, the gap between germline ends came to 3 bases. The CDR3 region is CAISEDYEQYF. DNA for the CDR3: TGTGCCATCAGTGAAGACTACGAGCAGTACTTC.

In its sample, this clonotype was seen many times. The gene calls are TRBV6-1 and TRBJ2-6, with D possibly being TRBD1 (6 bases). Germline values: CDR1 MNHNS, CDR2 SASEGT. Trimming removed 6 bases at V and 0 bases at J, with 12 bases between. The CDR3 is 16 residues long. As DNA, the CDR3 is TGTGCCAGCAGAATGGACAGACCCTCTGGGGCCAACGTCCTGACTTTC. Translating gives CASRMDRPSGANVLTF.

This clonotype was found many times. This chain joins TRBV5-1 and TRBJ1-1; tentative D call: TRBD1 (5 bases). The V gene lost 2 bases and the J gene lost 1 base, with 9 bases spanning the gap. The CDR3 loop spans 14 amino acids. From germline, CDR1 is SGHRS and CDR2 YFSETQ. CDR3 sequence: CASSFWGANTEAFF. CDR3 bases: TGCGCCAGCAGCTTTTGGGGCGCGAACACTGAAGCTTTCTTT.

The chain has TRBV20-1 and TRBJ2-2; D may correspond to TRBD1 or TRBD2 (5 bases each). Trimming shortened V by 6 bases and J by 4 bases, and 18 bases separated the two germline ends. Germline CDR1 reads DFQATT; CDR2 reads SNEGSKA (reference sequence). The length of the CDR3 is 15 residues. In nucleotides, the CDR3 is TGCAGTGCATCAGTGGGGGTGATAAGCACCGGGGAGCTGTTTTTT. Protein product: CSASVGVISTGELFF.

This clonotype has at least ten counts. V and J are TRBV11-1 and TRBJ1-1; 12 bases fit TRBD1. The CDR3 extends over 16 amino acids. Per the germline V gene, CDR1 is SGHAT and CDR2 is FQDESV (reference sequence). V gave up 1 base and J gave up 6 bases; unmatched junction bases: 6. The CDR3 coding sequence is TGTGCCAGCAGCTTAGTCGGGACAGGGGGCCAAGCTGAAGCTTTCTTT. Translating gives CASSLVGTGGQAEAFF. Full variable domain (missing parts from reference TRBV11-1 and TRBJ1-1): EAEVAQSPRYKITEKSQAVAFWCDPISGHATLYWYRQILGQGPELLVQFQDESVVDDSQLPKDRFSAERLKGVDSTLKIQPAELGDSAMYLCASSLVGTGGQAEAFFGQGTRLTVV.

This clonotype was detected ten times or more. CDR3 nucleotide sequence: TGTGCCATCAAAGGGGCTAGCGATGGCACCGGGGAGCTGTTTTTT. Translation gives CAIKGASDGTGELFF. The rearrangement uses TRBV10-3 and TRBJ2-2; possibly TRBD2 for D (6 bases). The germline gives CDR1 ENHRY, CDR2 SYGVKD. V was pared by 7 bases and J by 4 bases, with 16 bases between. The length of the CDR3 is 15 residues.

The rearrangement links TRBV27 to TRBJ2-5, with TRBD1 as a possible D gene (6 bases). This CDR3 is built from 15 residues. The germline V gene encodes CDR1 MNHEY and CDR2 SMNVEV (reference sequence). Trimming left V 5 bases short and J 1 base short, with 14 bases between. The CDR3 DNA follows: TGTGCCAGCAGTCGACAGGACCGACTCCAAGAGACCCAGTACTTC. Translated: CASSRQDRLQETQYF.

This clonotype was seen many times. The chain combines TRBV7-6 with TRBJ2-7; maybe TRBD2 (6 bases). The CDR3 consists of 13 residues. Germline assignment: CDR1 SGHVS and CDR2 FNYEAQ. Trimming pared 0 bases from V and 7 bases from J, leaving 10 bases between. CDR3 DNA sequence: TGTGCCAGCAGCTTAGCCGCCGCGGGGGAGCAGTACTTC. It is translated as CASSLAAAGEQYF.

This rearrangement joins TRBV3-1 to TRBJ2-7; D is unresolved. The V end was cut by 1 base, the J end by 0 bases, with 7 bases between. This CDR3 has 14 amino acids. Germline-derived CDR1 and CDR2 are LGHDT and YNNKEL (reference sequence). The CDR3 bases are TGTGCCAGCAGCCAAGGTGTCAACTCCTACGAGCAGTACTTC. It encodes CASSQGVNSYEQYF.

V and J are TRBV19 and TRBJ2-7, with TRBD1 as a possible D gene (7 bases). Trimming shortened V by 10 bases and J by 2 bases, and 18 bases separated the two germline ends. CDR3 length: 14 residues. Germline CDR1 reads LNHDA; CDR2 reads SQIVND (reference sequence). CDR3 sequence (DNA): TGTGCCACCAGAAGACAGGGACTCACCTACGAGCAGTACTTC. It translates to CATRRQGLTYEQYF. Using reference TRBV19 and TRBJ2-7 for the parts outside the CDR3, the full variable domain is DGGITQSPKYLFRKEGQNVTLSCEQNLNHDAMYWYRQDPGQGLRLIYYSQIVNDFQKGDIAEGYSVSREKKESFPLTVTSAQKNPTAFYLCATRRQGLTYEQYFGPGTRLTVT.

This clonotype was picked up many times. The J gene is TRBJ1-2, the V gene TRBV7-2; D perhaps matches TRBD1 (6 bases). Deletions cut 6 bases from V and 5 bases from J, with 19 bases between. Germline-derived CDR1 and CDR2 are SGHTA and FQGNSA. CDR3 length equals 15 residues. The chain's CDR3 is CASRGVSDRPYGYTF. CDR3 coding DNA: TGTGCCAGCAGGGGCGTCTCGGACAGACCTTATGGCTACACCTTC. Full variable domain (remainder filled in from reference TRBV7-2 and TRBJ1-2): GAGVSQSPSNKVTEKGKDVELRCDPISGHTALYWYRQSLGQGLEFLIYFQGNSAPDKSGLPSDRFSAERTGGSVSTLTIQRTQQEDSAVYLCASRGVSDRPYGYTFGSGTRLTVV.